The 5 T cell receptor beta chains below were found in one sample sequenced in a study of identical twins. TCRdb reanalysed the 5' RACE reads using MiXCR and keeps one entry per CDR3 protein. Of 150,000 or so distinct CDR3 sequences listed, approximately 4% are singletons. Sequences were obtained from memory T cells sorted from blood. These receptors were taken from a man aged 18 to 29 in good health.

This clonotype appeared many times. The chain couples TRBV4-3 to TRBJ2-2; TRBD2 matches at 13 bases. With V trimmed by 4 bases and J by 2 bases, 4 bases remained unmatched. From germline, CDR1 is LGHNA and CDR2 YSLEER. There are 17 residues in the CDR3. In DNA form, the CDR3 reads TGCGCCAGCAGCCCCAGACTAGCGGGAGGTAACACCGGGGAGCTGTTTTTT. Translating it yields CASSPRLAGGNTGELFF.

This clonotype was observed many times. This rearrangement joins TRBV4-3 to TRBJ2-1, with a weak D call TRBD2 (7 bases). CDR1 and CDR2 from the germline V gene are LGHNA and YSLEER. This CDR3 is 18 amino acids long. V lost 0 bases and J lost 3, with 18 bases in between. Written as DNA, the CDR3 is TGCGCCAGCAGCCAAGATTGGGGGGCGGGAGTCGTCTACAATGAGCAGTTCTTC. The encoded protein is CASSQDWGAGVVYNEQFF.

This clonotype was observed at least ten times. The genes are TRBV6-1 and TRBJ2-2; D is undetermined. The CDR3 is 14 amino acids. The germline V gene has CDR1 MNHNS and CDR2 SASEGT. V was pared by 7 bases and J by 0 bases, with 9 bases between. This CDR3 is CASTRASNTGELFF. The CDR3 DNA sequence: TGTGCCAGCACAAGGGCTTCGAACACCGGGGAGCTGTTTTTT.

This clonotype appeared many times. This chain joins TRBV12-3 or TRBV12-4 and TRBJ1-5; no reliable D call. V gave up 1 base and J gave up 0 bases, with 10 bases separating them. The CDR3 extends over 16 amino acids. CDR3 DNA: TGTGCCAGCAGTTTAGGAAGTAGGGCTAGCAATCAGCCCCAGCATTTT. Protein sequence: CASSLGSRASNQPQHF.

This clonotype was seen many times. The chain has TRBV3-1 and TRBJ1-1; D might be TRBD1 (5 bases). The V and J ends lost 5 bases and 8 bases respectively, with 15 bases between them. The CDR3 covers 13 residues. Germline-derived CDR1 and CDR2 are LGHDT and YNNKEL (reference sequence). The CDR3 sequence is CASSEFGASEAFF. CDR3 in DNA: TGTGCCAGCAGCGAGTTCGGGGCCTCAGAAGCTTTCTTT.